These 17 T cell receptor beta chains share one sample of origin, sequenced in a study of long-term antiretroviral therapy in people with HIV. Run at survey level, the immunoSEQ assay was version v3.0. Here immunoSEQ multiplex PCR was the method, and the copy in TCRdb shows in-frame clones only, minus some. This table has over 15,000 clones, 90% to 95% appearing once. The sequencing used unsorted PBMCs, collected 3 years after starting antiretroviral therapy. The source of these receptors is a man aged 50 or older with HIV.

This chain connects TRBV7-2 to TRBJ2-7; TRBD1 or TRBD2 may be the D gene (5 bases each). The CDR3 consists of 14 residues. In germline, CDR1 is SGHTA, CDR2 FQGNSA. The V end was cut by 3 bases, the J end by 2 bases, with 11 bases between. CDR3 amino acids: CASSLEPGPYEQYF. The CDR3 DNA reads as TGTGCCAGCAGCTTGGAACCGGGGCCCTACGAGCAGTACTTC.

The rearrangement uses TRBV2 and TRBJ2-7, with 10 bases aligning to TRBD1. Unmatched junction bases numbered 2, after V lost 8 bases and J lost 4 bases. Looked up from germline, CDR1 is SNHLY and CDR2 is FYNNEI. The CDR3 loop spans 12 amino acids. The DNA of the CDR3 is TGTGCCAGCGGGGACAGGGGATACGAGCAGTACTTC. Amino acid sequence: CASGDRGYEQYF.

The V and J genes are TRBV15 and TRBJ1-4; tentative D call: TRBD1 (5 bases). The germline CDR1 and CDR2 sequences are LNHNV and YYDKDF (reference sequence). This CDR3 is 16 amino acids long. Between the trimmed V and J ends, which lost 3 bases and 5 bases, there was a span of 16 bases. CDR3 sequence: CATSRGGVGSNEKLFF. CDR3 nucleotides: TGTGCCACCAGCAGGGGAGGGGTTGGGAGCAATGAAAAACTGTTTTTT.

The V and J genes are TRBV25-1 and TRBJ1-6, with 7 bases identical to TRBD1. Trimming removed 5 bases from V and 5 bases from J; junction bases left unmatched: 6. Germline assignment: CDR1 MGHDK and CDR2 SYGVNS. CDR3 length: 15 residues. CDR3 region: CASSSRQGNNSPLHF. The DNA of the CDR3 is TGTGCCAGCAGTTCGCGACAGGGAAATAATTCACCCCTCCACTTT.

The rearrangement uses TRBV7-6 and TRBJ2-7; the D gene is possibly TRBD1 (6 bases). The CDR3 has 13 amino acids. V was shortened by 2 bases and J by 5 bases, with 10 bases between the two germline ends. The germline CDR1 and CDR2 sequences are SGHVS and FNYEAQ. CDR3 sequence (DNA): TGTGCCAGCAGCTTAAATACAGGGAACGAGCAGTACTTC. It yields the protein CASSLNTGNEQYF.

The chain uses TRBV5-1 and TRBJ1-1, with D possibly matching TRBD1 (5 bases). CDR1 SGHRS and CDR2 YFSETQ come from the germline V gene. The V end lost 0 bases, the J end lost 8 bases, and 14 bases lay between the germline ends. The CDR3 loop spans 14 amino acids. The CDR3 loop is CASSLEGRDPEAFF. DNA of the CDR3: TGCGCCAGCAGCTTGGAGGGCAGGGATCCCGAAGCTTTCTTT.

This rearrangement joins TRBV7-2 to TRBJ2-7; D gene uncertain. The CDR3 length is 14 residues. Between the trimmed V and J ends, which lost 5 bases and 2 bases, there was a span of 13 bases. The germline V gene encodes CDR1 SGHTA and CDR2 FQGNSA. The CDR3 nucleotides are TGTGCCAGCAGCCCATTGGGTCTAGCCTACGAGCAGTACTTC. It specifies CASSPLGLAYEQYF.

V usage is TRBV6-5 and J usage is TRBJ2-7; D is unclear. The V end lost 0 bases, the J end lost 2 bases, and 8 bases lay between the germline ends. This CDR3 spans 14 amino acids. Germline CDR1 MNHEY, CDR2 SVGAGI. The CDR3 here is CASSYSNTPYEQYF. CDR3 coding DNA: TGTGCCAGCAGTTACTCGAATACTCCCTACGAGCAGTACTTC.

J is TRBJ2-7 and V is TRBV29-1, with D hard to call. Germline V gene lookup returns CDR1 SQVTM and CDR2 ANQGSEA. The CDR3 has 14 residues. Between the trimmed V and J ends, which lost 1 base and 0 bases, there was a span of 10 bases. The CDR3: CSVEGQSSSYEQYF. The CDR3, as DNA: TGCAGCGTTGAAGGGCAGTCGAGCTCCTACGAGCAGTACTTC.

This chain connects TRBV30 to TRBJ1-1; TRBD1 matches at 9 bases. Germline values: CDR1 GTSNPN, CDR2 SVGIG (reference sequence). This CDR3 region has 13 residues. The ends lost 1 base at V and 3 bases at J; junction bases unmatched: 0. This CDR3 is CAWSDRGHTEAFF. The CDR3 DNA sequence: TGTGCCTGGAGTGACAGGGGGCACACTGAAGCTTTCTTT.

The V gene is TRBV18, the J gene TRBJ2-7, with D possibly TRBD1 on 7 matching bases. V gave up 5 bases and J gave up 1 base, with 12 bases separating them. The CDR3 totals 14 residues. Germline-derived CDR1 and CDR2 are KGHSH and LQKENI. CDR3 amino acids: CASSAGQWSYEQYF. CDR3 coding DNA: TGTGCCAGCTCAGCGGGACAGTGGTCCTACGAGCAGTACTTC.

In its sample, this clone was seen once. The gene calls are TRBV30 and TRBJ2-7; TRBD1 matches at 7 bases. Trimming cost V 1 base and J 0 bases; bases outside gene matches: 6. The CDR3 is 15 residues long. Germline CDR1 GTSNPN, CDR2 SVGIG (reference sequence). CDR3 protein: CAWSAWTGSSYEQYF. As DNA, the CDR3 is TGTGCCTGGAGTGCATGGACAGGTTCCTCCTACGAGCAGTACTTC.

The V call is TRBV5-1, the J call TRBJ1-6; D remains unclear. Germline V gene lookup returns CDR1 SGHRS and CDR2 YFSETQ. The CDR3 extends over 13 amino acids. V was cut by 2 bases and J by 7 bases, with 7 bases left in between. This CDR3 reads CASSFAENSPLHF. CDR3 sequence (DNA): TGCGCCAGCAGCTTTGCAGAAAATTCACCCCTCCACTTT.

The chain joins TRBV6-5 to TRBJ2-2; perhaps TRBD2 as D (6 bases). This CDR3 region has 12 residues. Germline-derived CDR1 and CDR2 are MNHEY and SVGAGI. Trimming pared 6 bases from V and 7 bases from J, leaving 9 bases between. The CDR3 DNA follows: TGTGCCAGCAGCTTCGGGGGCGGGGAGCTGTTTTTT. Translated, it gives CASSFGGGELFF.

CDR3 nucleotide sequence: TGTGCCAGCAGCCCCCAAACAGGGGTACGATATACGCAGTATTTT. Encoded protein: CASSPQTGVRYTQYF. V is TRBV7-9 and J is TRBJ2-3, with 7 bases that match TRBD1. This CDR3 spans 15 amino acids. Germline V gene sequence: CDR1 SEHNR, CDR2 FQNEAQ (reference sequence). The V gene end was trimmed by 5 bases and the J gene end by 7 bases; junction bases not matched to a gene: 12.

The chain combines TRBV9 with TRBJ2-3, with TRBD2 matching 7 bases. Trimming removed 3 bases from V and 5 bases from J; junction bases left unmatched: 9. Germline V CDR1 and CDR2: SGDLS, YYNGEE. This CDR3 has 15 residues. The CDR3 loop reads CASSASGRGGDTQYF. The CDR3 DNA follows: TGTGCCAGCAGCGCCTCGGGGAGGGGAGGAGATACGCAGTATTTT. Full variable domain (missing parts from reference TRBV9 and TRBJ2-3): DSGVTQTPKHLITATGQRVTLRCSPRSGDLSVYWYQQSLDQGLQFLIQYYNGEERAKGNILERFSAQQFPDLHSELNLSSLELGDSALYFCASSASGRGGDTQYFGPGTRLTVL.

The chain has TRBV27 and TRBJ2-1; TRBD2 matches 10 bases. The CDR3 totals 17 residues. The ends lost 8 bases at V and 0 bases at J; junction bases unmatched: 10. Germline values: CDR1 MNHEY, CDR2 SMNVEV (reference sequence). The CDR3 reads CASRIAGGQSSYNEQFF. The CDR3 DNA is TGTGCCAGCCGAATAGCGGGGGGCCAGAGCTCCTACAATGAGCAGTTCTTC.